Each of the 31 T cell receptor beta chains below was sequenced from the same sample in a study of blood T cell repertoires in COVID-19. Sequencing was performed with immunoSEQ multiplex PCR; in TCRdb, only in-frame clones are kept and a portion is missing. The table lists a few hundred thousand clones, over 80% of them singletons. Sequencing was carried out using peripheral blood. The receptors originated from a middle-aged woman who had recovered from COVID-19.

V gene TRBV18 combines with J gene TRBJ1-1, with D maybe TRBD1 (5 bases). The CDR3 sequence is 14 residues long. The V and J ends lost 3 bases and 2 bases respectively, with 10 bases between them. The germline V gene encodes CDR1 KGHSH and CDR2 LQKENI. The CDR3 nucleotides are TGTGCCAGCTCACCGGGACTGAGCAACACTGAAGCTTTCTTT. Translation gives CASSPGLSNTEAFF.

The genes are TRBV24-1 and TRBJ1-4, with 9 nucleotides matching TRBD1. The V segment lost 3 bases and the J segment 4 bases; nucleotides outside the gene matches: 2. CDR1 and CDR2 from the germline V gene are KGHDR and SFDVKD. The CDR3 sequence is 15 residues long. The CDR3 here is CATSDRQGGNEKLFF. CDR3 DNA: TGTGCCACCAGTGATCGACAGGGGGGTAATGAAAAACTGTTTTTT.

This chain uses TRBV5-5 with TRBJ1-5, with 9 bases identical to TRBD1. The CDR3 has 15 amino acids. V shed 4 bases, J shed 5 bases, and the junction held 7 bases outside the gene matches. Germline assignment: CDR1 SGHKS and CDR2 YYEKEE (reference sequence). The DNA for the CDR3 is TGTGCCAGCAGCCCCGACAGGGGGAGGTATCAGCCCCAGCATTTT. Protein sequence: CASSPDRGRYQPQHF.

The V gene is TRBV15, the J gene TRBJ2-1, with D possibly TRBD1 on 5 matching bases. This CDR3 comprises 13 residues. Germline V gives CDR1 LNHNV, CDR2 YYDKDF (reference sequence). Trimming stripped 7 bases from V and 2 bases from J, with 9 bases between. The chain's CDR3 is CATTGYPYNEQFF. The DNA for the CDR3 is TGTGCCACCACAGGGTATCCCTACAATGAGCAGTTCTTC.

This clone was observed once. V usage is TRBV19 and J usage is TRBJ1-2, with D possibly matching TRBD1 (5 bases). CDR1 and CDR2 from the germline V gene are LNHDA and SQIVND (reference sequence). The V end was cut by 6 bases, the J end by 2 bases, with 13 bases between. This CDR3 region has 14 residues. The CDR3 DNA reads TGTGCCAGTAGCACCCAGGGTGTAAACTATGGCTACACCTTC. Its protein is CASSTQGVNYGYTF. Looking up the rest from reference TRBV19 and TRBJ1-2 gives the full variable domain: DGGITQSPKYLFRKEGQNVTLSCEQNLNHDAMYWYRQDPGQGLRLIYYSQIVNDFQKGDIAEGYSVSREKKESFPLTVTSAQKNPTAFYLCASSTQGVNYGYTFGSGTRLTVV.

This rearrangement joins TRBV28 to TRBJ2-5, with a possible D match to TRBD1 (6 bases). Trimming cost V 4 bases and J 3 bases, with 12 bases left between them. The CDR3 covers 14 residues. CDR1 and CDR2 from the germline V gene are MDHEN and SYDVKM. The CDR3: CASSSPDRKETQYF. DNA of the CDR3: TGTGCCAGCAGTTCACCGGACAGAAAAGAGACCCAGTACTTC.

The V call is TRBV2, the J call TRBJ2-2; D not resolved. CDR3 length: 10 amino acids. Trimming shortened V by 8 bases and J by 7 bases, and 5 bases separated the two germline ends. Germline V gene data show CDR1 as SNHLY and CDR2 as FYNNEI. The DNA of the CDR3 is TGTGCCAGCCAGAACGGGGAGCTGTTTTTT. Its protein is CASQNGELFF.

The CDR3 nucleotides are TGTGCCACCAGTGTTGGCGACAGTAATCAGCCCCAGCATTTT. Translation gives CATSVGDSNQPQHF. V is TRBV24-1 and J is TRBJ1-5, with a possible D match to TRBD1 (5 bases). The CDR3 covers 14 residues. Germline V gene sequence: CDR1 KGHDR, CDR2 SFDVKD. V gave up 5 bases and J gave up 4 bases, with 11 bases separating them.

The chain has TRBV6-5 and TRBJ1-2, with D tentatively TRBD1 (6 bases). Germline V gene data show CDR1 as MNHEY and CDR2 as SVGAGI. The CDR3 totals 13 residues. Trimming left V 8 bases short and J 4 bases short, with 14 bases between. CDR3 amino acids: CASRGRGRYGYTF. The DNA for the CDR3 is TGTGCCAGCCGAGGCAGGGGCCGCTATGGCTACACCTTC.

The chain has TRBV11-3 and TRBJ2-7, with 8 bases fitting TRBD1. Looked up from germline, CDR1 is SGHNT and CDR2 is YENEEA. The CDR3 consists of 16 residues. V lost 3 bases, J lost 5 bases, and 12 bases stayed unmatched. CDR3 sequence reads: CASSFWPDRGKNEQYF. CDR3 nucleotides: TGTGCCAGCAGCTTTTGGCCCGACAGGGGTAAGAACGAGCAGTACTTC.

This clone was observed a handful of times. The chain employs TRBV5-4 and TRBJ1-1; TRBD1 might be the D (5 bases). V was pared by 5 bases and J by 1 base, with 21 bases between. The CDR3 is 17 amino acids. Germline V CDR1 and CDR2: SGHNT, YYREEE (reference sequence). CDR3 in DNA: TGTGCCAGCAGTCAGGACACCTCCAGATGGGGGAACACTGAAGCTTTCTTT. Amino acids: CASSQDTSRWGNTEAFF. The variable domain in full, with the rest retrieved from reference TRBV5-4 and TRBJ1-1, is ETGVTQSPTHLIKTRGQQVTLRCSSQSGHNTVSWYQQALGQGPQFIFQYYREEENGRGNFPPRFSGLQFPNYSSELNVNALELDDSALYLCASSQDTSRWGNTEAFFGQGTRLTVV.

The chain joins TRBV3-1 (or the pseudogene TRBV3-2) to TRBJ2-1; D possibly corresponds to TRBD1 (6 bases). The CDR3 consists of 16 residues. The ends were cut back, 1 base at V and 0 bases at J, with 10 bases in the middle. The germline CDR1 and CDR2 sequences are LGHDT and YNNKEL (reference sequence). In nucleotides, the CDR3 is TGTGCCAGCAGCCAAGTCAGGGGCCACTCCTACAATGAGCAGTTCTTC. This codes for CASSQVRGHSYNEQFF.

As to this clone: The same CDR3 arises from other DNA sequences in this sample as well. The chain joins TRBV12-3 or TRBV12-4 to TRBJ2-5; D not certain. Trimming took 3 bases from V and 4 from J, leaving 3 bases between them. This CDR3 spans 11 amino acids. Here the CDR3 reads CASSFRETQYF. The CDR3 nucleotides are TGTGCCAGCAGTTTTAGAGAGACCCAGTACTTC.

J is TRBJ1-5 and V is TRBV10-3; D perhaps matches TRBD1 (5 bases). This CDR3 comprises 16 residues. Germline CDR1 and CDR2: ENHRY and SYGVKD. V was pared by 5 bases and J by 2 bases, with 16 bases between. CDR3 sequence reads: CAISRDLTGGNQPQHF. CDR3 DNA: TGTGCCATCAGTCGGGACTTGACGGGAGGCAATCAGCCCCAGCATTTT.

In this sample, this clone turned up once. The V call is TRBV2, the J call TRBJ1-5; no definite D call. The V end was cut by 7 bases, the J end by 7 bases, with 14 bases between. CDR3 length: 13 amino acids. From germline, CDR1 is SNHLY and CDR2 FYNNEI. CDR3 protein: CASKQAPWQPQHF. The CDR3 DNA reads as TGTGCCAGCAAGCAGGCTCCATGGCAGCCCCAGCATTTT.

CDR3 sequence: CASSQEVGGGVNEQFF. CDR3 coding DNA: TGTGCCAGCAGCCAAGAGGTTGGGGGAGGGGTAAATGAGCAGTTCTTC. The rearrangement links TRBV4-2 to TRBJ2-1, with TRBD2 matching 7 bases. Germline V lookup: CDR1 LGHNA, CDR2 YNFKEQ. V was clipped by 0 bases and J by 7 bases; unmatched bases: 9. The CDR3 covers 16 residues.

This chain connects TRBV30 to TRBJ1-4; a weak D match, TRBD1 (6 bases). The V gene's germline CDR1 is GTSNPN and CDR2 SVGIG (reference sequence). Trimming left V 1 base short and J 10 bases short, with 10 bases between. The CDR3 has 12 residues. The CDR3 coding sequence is TGTGCCTGGAGTGGGACAGCTGGAAAACTGTTTTTT. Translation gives CAWSGTAGKLFF.

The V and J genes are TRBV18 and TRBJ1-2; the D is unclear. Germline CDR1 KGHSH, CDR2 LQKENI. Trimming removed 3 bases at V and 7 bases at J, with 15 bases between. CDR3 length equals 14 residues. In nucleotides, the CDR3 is TGTGCCAGCTCACCGCAGGATCCCTGGCTTGGCTACACCTTC. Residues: CASSPQDPWLGYTF.

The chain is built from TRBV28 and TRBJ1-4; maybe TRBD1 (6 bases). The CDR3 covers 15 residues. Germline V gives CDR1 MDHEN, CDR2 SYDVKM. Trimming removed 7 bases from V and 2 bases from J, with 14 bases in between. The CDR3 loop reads CASKGGGKTNEKLFF. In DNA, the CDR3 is TGTGCCAGCAAAGGGGGGGGAAAGACTAATGAAAAACTGTTTTTT.

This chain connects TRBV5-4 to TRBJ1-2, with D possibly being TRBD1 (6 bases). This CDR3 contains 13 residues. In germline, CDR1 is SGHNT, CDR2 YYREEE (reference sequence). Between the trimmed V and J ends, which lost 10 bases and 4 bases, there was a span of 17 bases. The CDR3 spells CALKGDGFYGYTF. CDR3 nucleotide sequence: TGTGCCTTAAAGGGGGACGGCTTCTATGGCTACACCTTC.

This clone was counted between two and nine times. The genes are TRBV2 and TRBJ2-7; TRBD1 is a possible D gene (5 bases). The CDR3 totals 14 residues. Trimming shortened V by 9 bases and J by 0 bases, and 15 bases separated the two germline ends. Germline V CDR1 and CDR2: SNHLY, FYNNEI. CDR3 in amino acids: CASGRAESSYEQYF. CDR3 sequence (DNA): TGTGCCAGTGGCAGGGCGGAGAGCTCCTACGAGCAGTACTTC.

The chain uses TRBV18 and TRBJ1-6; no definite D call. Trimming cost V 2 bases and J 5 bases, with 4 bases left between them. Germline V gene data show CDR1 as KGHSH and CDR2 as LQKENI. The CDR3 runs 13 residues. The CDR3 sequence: CASSPANNSPLHF. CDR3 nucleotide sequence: TGTGCCAGCTCACCAGCGAATAATTCACCCCTCCACTTT.

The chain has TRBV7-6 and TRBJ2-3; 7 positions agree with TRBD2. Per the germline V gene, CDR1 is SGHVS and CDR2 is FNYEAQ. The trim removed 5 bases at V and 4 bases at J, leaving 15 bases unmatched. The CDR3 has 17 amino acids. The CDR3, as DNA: TGTGCCAGCAGCCGCATCCCGGGGGGTCGAGTCCCAGATACGCAGTATTTT. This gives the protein CASSRIPGGRVPDTQYF. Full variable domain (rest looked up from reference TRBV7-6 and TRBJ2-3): GAGVSQSPRYKVTKRGQDVALRCDPISGHVSLYWYRQALGQGPEFLTYFNYEAQQDKSGLPNDRFSAERPEGSISTLTIQRTEQRDSAMYRCASSRIPGGRVPDTQYFGPGTRLTVL.

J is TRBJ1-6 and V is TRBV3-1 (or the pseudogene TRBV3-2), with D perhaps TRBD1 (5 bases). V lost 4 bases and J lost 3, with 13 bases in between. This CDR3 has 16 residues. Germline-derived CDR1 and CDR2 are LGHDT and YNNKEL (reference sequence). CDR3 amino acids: CASSPGGGDYNSPLHF. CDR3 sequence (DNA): TGTGCCAGCAGCCCGGGGGGTGGGGACTATAATTCACCCCTCCACTTT.

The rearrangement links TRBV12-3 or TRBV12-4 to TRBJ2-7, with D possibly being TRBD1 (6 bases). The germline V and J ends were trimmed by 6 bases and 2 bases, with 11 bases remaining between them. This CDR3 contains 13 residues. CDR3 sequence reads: CASSLGQTYEQYF. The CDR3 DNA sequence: TGTGCCAGCAGCCTGGGACAAACCTACGAGCAGTACTTC.

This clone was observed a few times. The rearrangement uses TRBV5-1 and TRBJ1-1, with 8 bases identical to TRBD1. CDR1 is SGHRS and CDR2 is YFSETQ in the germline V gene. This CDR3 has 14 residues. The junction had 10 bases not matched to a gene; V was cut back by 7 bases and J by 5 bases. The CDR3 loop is CASGRGHIGTEAFF. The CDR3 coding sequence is TGCGCCAGCGGCAGGGGGCATATAGGTACTGAAGCTTTCTTT.

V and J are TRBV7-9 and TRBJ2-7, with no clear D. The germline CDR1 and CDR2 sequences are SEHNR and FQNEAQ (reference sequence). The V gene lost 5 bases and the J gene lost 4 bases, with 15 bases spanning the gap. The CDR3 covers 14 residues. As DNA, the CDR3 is TGTGCCAGCAGCCCGCCGCGGAGAATGTACGAGCAGTACTTC. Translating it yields CASSPPRRMYEQYF.

The CDR3 here is CASSVGTGQGETQYF. Here the CDR3 DNA reads TGTGCCAGCAGCGTTGGGACAGGGCAGGGAGAGACCCAGTACTTC. The genes are TRBV9 and TRBJ2-5, with TRBD1 identical over 9 bases. The CDR3 consists of 15 residues. Losses at the gene ends were 2 bases for V and 4 bases for J; bases not matched to a gene: 6. Germline V gene sequence: CDR1 SGDLS, CDR2 YYNGEE. The full variable domain, with the rest looked up from reference TRBV9 and TRBJ2-5, is DSGVTQTPKHLITATGQRVTLRCSPRSGDLSVYWYQQSLDQGLQFLIQYYNGEERAKGNILERFSAQQFPDLHSELNLSSLELGDSALYFCASSVGTGQGETQYFGPGTRLLVL.

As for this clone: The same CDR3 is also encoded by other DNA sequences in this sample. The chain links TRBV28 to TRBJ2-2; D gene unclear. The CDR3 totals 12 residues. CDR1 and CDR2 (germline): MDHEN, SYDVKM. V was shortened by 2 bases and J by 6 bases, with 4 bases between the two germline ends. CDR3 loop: CASSLAAGELFF. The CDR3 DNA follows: TGTGCCAGCAGTTTAGCGGCCGGGGAGCTGTTTTTT. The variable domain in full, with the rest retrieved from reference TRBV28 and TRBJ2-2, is DVKVTQSSRYLVKRTGEKVFLECVQDMDHENMFWYRQDPGLGLRLIYFSYDVKMKEKGDIPEGYSVSREKKERFSLILESASTNQTSMYLCASSLAAGELFFGEGSRLTVL.

CDR3 bases: TGTGCCAGCAGTTTGGTAGTTTCCGCTCAGGGGTTGAACGAGCAGTTCTTC. It is translated as CASSLVVSAQGLNEQFF. This chain joins TRBV28 and TRBJ2-1, with D possibly matching TRBD1 (6 bases). The CDR3 totals 17 residues. Trimming stripped 3 bases from V and 10 bases from J, with 25 bases between. Germline CDR1 reads MDHEN; CDR2 reads SYDVKM.

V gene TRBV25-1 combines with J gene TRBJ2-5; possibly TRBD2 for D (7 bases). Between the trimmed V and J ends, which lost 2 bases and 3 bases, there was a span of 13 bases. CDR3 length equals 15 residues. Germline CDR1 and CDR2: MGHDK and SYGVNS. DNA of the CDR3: TGTGCCAGCAGTGAAGCACGGGGGGCTGAAGAGACCCAGTACTTC. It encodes CASSEARGAEETQYF.